Listed below are T cell receptor beta chains from one sample, sequenced in a study of shared clonotypes between healthy human individuals. Generated by immunoSEQ multiplex PCR, the TCRdb table keeps only in-frame clones and is missing some. The sample has 600,000 to 800,000 clones, over 55% seen once; the top ten hold about 1.8%. Sequenced sample: memory CD4+ T cells sorted from blood. Receptor source: a young woman in good health. CDR3s include the opening cysteine and the closing phenylalanine or tryptophan. D genes are given only for firm matches. Size tells how often a clone was seen (once, few, many) or the class of an expanded clone, and some rows leave it out.

clone_size,j_call,v_call,d_call,cdr3_length,cdr3_aa,cdr3_nt
-,TRBJ2-1,TRBV9,-,16,CASSVGGGREYNEQFF,TGTGCCAGCAGCGTAGGGGGAGGCAGGGAATACAATGAGCAGTTCTTC
few,TRBJ1-4,TRBV5-6,-,16,CASSFGPAATNEKLFF,TGTGCCAGCAGCTTCGGGCCGGCAGCAACTAATGAAAAACTGTTTTTT
-,TRBJ1-5,TRBV19,TRBD1,17,CASSTSGTGSGNQPQHF,TGTGCCAGTAGCACATCCGGGACAGGGTCTGGGAATCAGCCCCAGCATTTT
-,TRBJ2-4,TRBV4-1,TRBD2,17,CASSQGGGSGAKNIQYF,TGCGCCAGCAGCCAAGGGGGCGGGAGCGGAGCCAAAAACATTCAGTACTTC
-,TRBJ2-7,TRBV5-6,-,16,CASSLFSTRSSYEQYF,TGTGCCAGCAGCTTGTTTTCGACCCGGAGTTCCTACGAGCAGTACTTC
-,TRBJ2-2,TRBV2,-,12,CASSEDTGELFF,TGTGCCAGCAGTGAAGACACCGGGGAGCTGTTTTTT
-,TRBJ1-1,TRBV6-6,-,13,CASRAPGSTEAFF,TGTGCCAGCAGAGCCCCTGGGTCCACTGAAGCTTTCTTT
few,TRBJ1-5,TRBV2,TRBD1,13,CASSGDREQPQHF,TGTGCCAGCAGTGGGGACAGGGAACAGCCCCAGCATTTT
-,TRBJ1-5,TRBV18,TRBD1,19,CASSPSSRAGTGGFQPQHF,TGTGCCAGCTCACCTAGCTCTCGCGCTGGGACAGGGGGTTTTCAGCCCCAGCATTTT
-,TRBJ2-3,TRBV4-1,-,14,CASSQGRSPDTQYF,TGCGCCAGCAGCCAAGGTAGAAGCCCAGATACGCAGTATTTT
-,TRBJ1-2,TRBV19,-,14,CASSIRGAFYGYTF,TGTGCCAGTAGTATCCGGGGGGCCTTCTATGGCTACACCTTC
-,TRBJ2-1,TRBV5-1,TRBD2,17,CASSLIPSGSSYNEQFF,TGCGCCAGCAGCTTGATCCCTAGCGGGAGCTCGTACAATGAGCAGTTCTTC
few,TRBJ1-2,TRBV6-5,-,11,CASRGYYGYTF,TGTGCCAGCAGGGGGTACTATGGCTACACCTTC
many,TRBJ2-7,TRBV19,TRBD1,15,CASSLEDRGTYEQYF,TGTGCCAGTAGTCTAGAGGACAGGGGAACCTACGAGCAGTACTTC
once,TRBJ2-1,TRBV7-9,TRBD1,14,CASSSTGVANEQFF,TGTGCCAGCAGCTCCACAGGGGTGGCCAATGAGCAGTTCTTC
-,TRBJ2-3,TRBV19,-,14,CASHSSGTLDTQYF,TGTGCCAGTCATTCATCCGGGACTCTAGATACGCAGTATTTT
-,TRBJ1-5,TRBV19,-,15,CASSSTGGRYQPQHF,TGTGCCAGTAGTTCGACAGGCGGTCGATATCAGCCCCAGCATTTT
-,TRBJ2-1,TRBV28,-,16,CASTIASQGSYNEQFF,TGTGCCAGCACCATAGCCTCCCAGGGGTCCTACAATGAGCAGTTCTTC
-,TRBJ1-1,TRBV25-1,TRBD1,15,CASSDGTGGDTEAFF,TGTGCCAGCAGTGATGGGACAGGGGGTGACACTGAAGCTTTCTTT
-,TRBJ2-5,TRBV5-1,-,15,CASSPRPDRPETQYF,TGCGCCAGCAGCCCCCGACCTGACAGGCCGGAGACCCAGTACTTC
-,TRBJ1-6,TRBV4-1,TRBD1,15,CASSQKGTGLSPLHF,TGCGCCAGCAGCCAAAAAGGGACAGGGCTCTCACCCCTCCACTTT
once,TRBJ2-3,TRBV11-2,TRBD2,16,CASSQRGGAVTDTQYF,TGTGCCAGCAGCCAACGGGGGGGAGCGGTCACAGATACGCAGTATTTT
few,TRBJ2-7,TRBV25-1,-,11,CASSDAYEQYF,TGTGCCAGCAGTGATGCCTACGAGCAGTACTTC
once,TRBJ2-2,TRBV6-1,-,13,CALWGSPSLELFF,TGTGCCCTCTGGGGCAGCCCTTCGCTGGAGCTGTTTTTT
-,TRBJ2-7,TRBV5-1,TRBD1,14,CASSLGQVNYEQYF,TGCGCCAGCAGCCTAGGACAGGTTAACTACGAGCAGTACTTC
-,TRBJ1-5,TRBV6-5,-,14,CASSYSGSNQPQHF,TGTGCCAGCAGTTACTCAGGCAGCAATCAGCCCCAGCATTTT
many,TRBJ2-5,TRBV7-2,TRBD2,15,CASSPDSGSYETQYF,TGTGCCAGCAGCCCCGATAGCGGGAGTTATGAGACCCAGTACTTC
-,TRBJ1-4,TRBV28,-,13,CASSQRTFEKLFF,TGTGCCAGCAGTCAAAGGACATTTGAAAAACTGTTTTTT
-,TRBJ1-2,TRBV4-1,TRBD1,17,CASSQEHRTGGWDGYTF,TGCGCCAGCAGCCAAGAGCATCGGACAGGGGGTTGGGATGGCTACACCTTC
-,TRBJ1-3,TRBV7-3,-,16,CASSSPGPSSGNTIYF,TGTGCCAGCAGTTCCCCCGGGCCTAGCTCTGGAAACACCATATATTTT
once,TRBJ2-7,TRBV28,-,15,CASSRRDFFPYEQYF,TGTGCCAGCAGTCGCCGGGACTTCTTCCCCTACGAGCAGTACTTC
-,TRBJ1-2,TRBV20-1,-,11,CSASANYGYTF,TGCAGTGCGTCAGCTAACTATGGCTACACCTTC